This entry is about one T cell receptor (beta chain). Its antigen remains unknown. The CDR3 is made up of 13 amino acids. The V gene's germline CDR1 is GTSNPN and CDR2 SVGIG (reference sequence). V lost 1 base and J lost 1, with 8 bases in between. The data derive from a study of cytomegalovirus exposure and HLA in healthy donors. Notes on the study in general: There were three CMV-associated chains whose specificity for CMV antigens was confirmed in vitro.

The PCR ran on 60 Vbeta and 13 Jbeta primers. Here immunoSEQ multiplex PCR was the method, and the copy in TCRdb shows in-frame clones only, minus some. The sample data list 20,000 to 25,000 clones. The J gene is TRBJ2-7, the V gene TRBV30, with D perhaps TRBD1 (6 bases). Sequencing was carried out using PBMCs. This sequence originates from a man between 60 and 75 years old in good health and CMV-seropositive. CDR3 protein: CAWSGQGSYEQYF. CDR3 DNA sequence: TGTGCCTGGAGTGGGCAGGGGTCCTACGAGCAGTACTTC. The variable domain in full, completed from reference TRBV30 and TRBJ2-7, reads SQTIHQWPATLVQPVGSPLSLECTVEGTSNPNLYWYRQAAGRGLQLLFYSVGIGQISSEVPQNLSASRPQDRQFILSSKKLLLSDSGFYLCAWSGQGSYEQYFGPGTRLTVT.